The 14 T cell receptor beta chains listed next were all sequenced from one sample in a study of CD8 T cells in Susac syndrome. An input of about 0.5 to 1 ug of RNA was subjected to reverse transcription using random hexamers. One entry per CDR3 protein results from TCRdb running MiXCR on the immunoSEQ multiplex PCR reads. The sample lists more than 150,000 distinct CDR3 sequences; around 95% were seen once. Input material: CD8+ T cells from PBMCs. Every receptor here comes from a human donor with multiple sclerosis.

V usage is TRBV7-2 and J usage is TRBJ1-5, with D possibly being TRBD1 (5 bases). The CDR3 is 14 amino acids. Germline V gene data show CDR1 as SGHTA and CDR2 as FQGNSA. V was pared by 3 bases and J by 3 bases, with 9 bases between. CDR3 in DNA: TGTGCCAGCAGCTTTAGGGACGTCAATCAGCCCCAGCATTTT. It is translated as CASSFRDVNQPQHF.

The chain is built from TRBV4-1 and TRBJ1-1; the D is unclear. CDR1 MGHRA and CDR2 YSYEKL come from the germline V gene. V was pared by 0 bases and J by 5 bases, with 10 bases between. This CDR3 region has 14 residues. The CDR3 loop is CASSQDLGRTEAFF. The DNA of the CDR3 is TGCGCCAGCAGCCAAGATCTAGGGCGGACTGAAGCTTTCTTT.

The chain employs TRBV27 and TRBJ1-1; D ambiguous. The CDR3 extends over 14 amino acids. Germline lookup yields CDR1 MNHEY and CDR2 SMNVEV (reference sequence). V lost 5 bases to trimming and J lost 1 base, with 11 bases between them. CDR3 amino acids: CASSTHTQNTEAFF. CDR3 DNA: TGTGCCAGCAGTACCCACACCCAGAACACTGAAGCTTTCTTT.

V usage is TRBV29-1 and J usage is TRBJ2-7; D unclear. CDR3 size: 11 residues. Germline V gene data show CDR1 as SQVTM and CDR2 as ANQGSEA. The V gene lost 7 bases and the J gene lost 0 bases, with 7 bases spanning the gap. The CDR3 spells CSGGGSYEQYF. The CDR3 DNA is TGCAGCGGCGGCGGCTCCTACGAGCAGTACTTC.

The chain links TRBV29-1 to TRBJ2-3; 15 bases are shared with TRBD2. This CDR3 region has 16 residues. Per the germline V gene, CDR1 is SQVTM and CDR2 is ANQGSEA. J lost 4 bases, V lost 5 bases, and 7 bases had no gene match. The CDR3 DNA sequence: TGCAGCGTTTCCTCGTGGACTAGCGGGGGGGCAGATACGCAGTATTTT. Amino acids: CSVSSWTSGGADTQYF.

This chain joins TRBV20-1 and TRBJ1-1; a possible D gene is TRBD1 (6 bases). Germline V gene lookup returns CDR1 DFQATT and CDR2 SNEGSKA (reference sequence). The CDR3 length is 14 residues. V lost 4 bases and J lost 9, with 21 bases in between. CDR3 nucleotides: TGCAGTGCTATTGGGTCCGGGGGCAAGGGGAAAGCTTTCTTT. Translation gives CSAIGSGGKGKAFF.

V gene TRBV3-1 combines with J gene TRBJ2-3; 10 nucleotides line up with TRBD2. This CDR3 comprises 16 residues. Per the germline V gene, CDR1 is LGHDT and CDR2 is YNNKEL (reference sequence). V was pared by 3 bases and J by 6 bases, with 9 bases of the junction left unmatched. The CDR3 DNA reads as TGTGCCAGCAGCCAGGACCTAGCGGGGGTTGGGGATACGCAGTATTTT. The encoded protein is CASSQDLAGVGDTQYF.

V gene TRBV13 combines with J gene TRBJ1-4, with 9 bases that match TRBD1. The germline CDR1 and CDR2 sequences are PRHDT and FYEKMQ (reference sequence). CDR3 length equals 17 residues. Trimming took 1 base from V and 7 from J; bases not matched to a gene: 10. In DNA, the CDR3 is TGTGCCAGCAGCTTAGAGCCCGGTACAGGGGGCAGTGAAAAACTGTTTTTT. This codes for CASSLEPGTGGSEKLFF.

The chain combines TRBV29-1 with TRBJ2-1, with TRBD1 matching over 7 bases. The CDR3 length is 14 residues. The ends lost 5 bases at V and 4 bases at J; junction bases unmatched: 8. Looked up from germline, CDR1 is SQVTM and CDR2 is ANQGSEA. CDR3 region: CSVRTGVGYNEQFF. For the CDR3, the DNA is TGCAGCGTTCGGACAGGAGTGGGGTACAATGAGCAGTTCTTC.

The V call is TRBV7-9, the J call TRBJ1-2; D remains ambiguous. V was shortened by 1 base and J by 2 bases, with 11 bases between the two germline ends. The CDR3 runs 15 residues. The germline CDR1 and CDR2 sequences are SEHNR and FQNEAQ (reference sequence). The CDR3 DNA reads TGTGCCAGCAGCTTAGGGGCGGCACGAAACTATGGCTACACCTTC. This sequence encodes CASSLGAARNYGYTF.

The chain uses TRBV6-1 and TRBJ2-5; maybe TRBD1 (5 bases). The CDR3 is 14 residues long. The germline V gene encodes CDR1 MNHNS and CDR2 SASEGT. V dropped 7 bases and J dropped 5 bases, with 17 bases sitting between them. Written as DNA, the CDR3 is TGTGCCAGCATTTGGCAGGGAAGTTGGGAGACCCAGTACTTC. This translates into CASIWQGSWETQYF.

The chain recombines TRBV4-1 with TRBJ2-2, with D possibly matching TRBD2 (6 bases). CDR1 and CDR2 (germline): MGHRA, YSYEKL. The CDR3 is 12 amino acids. With 8 bases removed from V and 5 bases from J, the gap between germline ends came to 9 bases. CDR3 sequence reads: CASRRGTGELFF. The CDR3, as DNA: TGCGCCAGCCGGCGGGGAACCGGGGAGCTGTTTTTT.

This rearrangement joins TRBV6-4 to TRBJ2-6, with 13 bases aligning to TRBD2. Germline CDR1 and CDR2: MRHNA and SNTAGT. V lost 0 bases to trimming and J lost 0 bases; unmatched junction nucleotides: 2. The CDR3 length is 19 residues. The DNA for the CDR3 is TGTGCCAGCAGTGACTCGACTAGCGGGGGGCTCTCTGGGGCCAACGTCCTGACTTTC. This gives the protein CASSDSTSGGLSGANVLTF.

The genes are TRBV5-1 and TRBJ2-5, with 7 bases matching TRBD1. Trimming removed 6 bases from V and 5 bases from J; junction bases left unmatched: 13. This CDR3 is built from 15 residues. In germline, CDR1 is SGHRS, CDR2 YFSETQ. DNA of the CDR3: TGCGCCAGCAAATTTTCACAGGGGAACAGGGAGACCCAGTACTTC. Translated: CASKFSQGNRETQYF.